Listed below are T cell receptor beta chains from one sample, sequenced in a study of regulatory T cells in long-lasting Graves disease. TCRdb reprocessed the multiplex PCR reads via MiXCR and lists one record per CDR3 protein. The sample includes hundreds of thousands of distinct CDR3 sequences, 15% to 20% of them seen just once. Sequencing used peripheral blood mononuclear cells (PBMCs), obtained when the disease was refractory, from a patient treated with antithyroid drugs. Receptors were obtained from a female donor with Graves disease. Each CDR3 is given with its conserved first and last residue. A D gene is named only where the DNA matches it firmly. Not all rows give a size; the values are once, few, many and, for expanded clones, a class.

CDR3nt: TGTGCCAGCAGTTTAGCGCTGGGCAGGGGCGGCACTGAAGCTTTCTTT
CDR3aa: CASSLALGRGGTEAFF
d_gene: -
abundance: many
v_gene: TRBV12-3/TRBV12-4
j_gene: TRBJ1-1

CDR3nt: TGTGCCAGCAGCTGGCTGAGCAACACCGGGGAGCTGTTTTTT
CDR3aa: CASSWLSNTGELFF
d_gene: -
abundance: -
v_gene: TRBV7-2
j_gene: TRBJ2-2

CDR3nt: TGTGCCAGCAGCCGGGGGGGACTGCGCGGTGCTAATGAAAAACTGTTTTTT
CDR3aa: CASSRGGLRGANEKLFF
d_gene: -
abundance: once
v_gene: TRBV13
j_gene: TRBJ1-4

CDR3nt: TGTGCCAGTAGTATAGGGACAGGGGCTCAGCCCCAGCATTTT
CDR3aa: CASSIGTGAQPQHF
d_gene: TRBD1
abundance: -
v_gene: TRBV19
j_gene: TRBJ1-5

CDR3nt: TGTGCCAGCAGCCATACGGGACTAGCGTCCTCTGAGGAGCAGTACTTC
CDR3aa: CASSHTGLASSEEQYF
d_gene: TRBD2
abundance: many
v_gene: TRBV7-8
j_gene: TRBJ2-7

CDR3nt: TGCGCCAGCAGCCAAGAAGGGACAGGGGGCGGTCAGCCCCAGCATTTT
CDR3aa: CASSQEGTGGGQPQHF
d_gene: TRBD1
abundance: few
v_gene: TRBV4-1
j_gene: TRBJ1-5

CDR3nt: TGTGCCAGCAGCCAAGACGGGGGGGCGAAGACCCAGTACTTC
CDR3aa: CASSQDGGAKTQYF
d_gene: TRBD2
abundance: many
v_gene: TRBV3-1
j_gene: TRBJ2-5

CDR3nt: TGTGCCAGCAGTTTCTTTTTAGGGTTCCAGCCCCAGCATTTT
CDR3aa: CASSFFLGFQPQHF
d_gene: -
abundance: many
v_gene: TRBV28
j_gene: TRBJ1-5

CDR3nt: TGTGCCAGCAGCTTAACCGGGGATTGGGGACTCACGAGCTACGAGCAGTACTTC
CDR3aa: CASSLTGDWGLTSYEQYF
d_gene: -
abundance: -
v_gene: TRBV7-3
j_gene: TRBJ2-7

CDR3nt: TGTGCCAGCAGCCAAATGGGGTATACCTACGAGCAGTACTTC
CDR3aa: CASSQMGYTYEQYF
d_gene: -
abundance: few
v_gene: TRBV3-1
j_gene: TRBJ2-7

CDR3nt: TGTGCCAGCAGCCCCACCACGATCTATGGCTACACCTTC
CDR3aa: CASSPTTIYGYTF
d_gene: -
abundance: few
v_gene: TRBV7-9
j_gene: TRBJ1-2

CDR3nt: TGTGCCAGCAGCCCAAGAAGACTGGGGAACACTGAAGCTTTCTTT
CDR3aa: CASSPRRLGNTEAFF
d_gene: -
abundance: few
v_gene: TRBV7-9
j_gene: TRBJ1-1

CDR3nt: TGTGCCAGCAGGGTACAGGGGGCACCGAACACTGAAGCTTTCTTT
CDR3aa: CASRVQGAPNTEAFF
d_gene: TRBD1
abundance: many
v_gene: TRBV6-1
j_gene: TRBJ1-1

CDR3nt: TGTGCCAGCAGTGAGGGGGGGTTTGATAATGAAAAACTGTTTTTT
CDR3aa: CASSEGGFDNEKLFF
d_gene: -
abundance: many
v_gene: TRBV6-1
j_gene: TRBJ1-4

CDR3nt: TGTGCCAGCAGCGTAGCTAGAGCGGGAGGGAACACCGGGGAGCTGTTTTTT
CDR3aa: CASSVARAGGNTGELFF
d_gene: TRBD2
abundance: -
v_gene: TRBV9
j_gene: TRBJ2-2

CDR3nt: TGTGCCAGCACCCTAGGGTCAGTGAACACTGAAGCTTTCTTT
CDR3aa: CASTLGSVNTEAFF
d_gene: -
abundance: -
v_gene: TRBV7-9
j_gene: TRBJ1-1

CDR3nt: TGTGCCATTCGGGCGGGGGGGGACGAGCAGTACTTC
CDR3aa: CAIRAGGDEQYF
d_gene: TRBD2
abundance: -
v_gene: TRBV10-3
j_gene: TRBJ2-7

CDR3nt: TGTGCCAGCAGCCACCGGGACAGGGTCTACGAGCAGTACTTC
CDR3aa: CASSHRDRVYEQYF
d_gene: TRBD1
abundance: few
v_gene: TRBV7-9
j_gene: TRBJ2-7

CDR3nt: TGTGCCAGCAGTTTAGGGGGGGCCCCCGGACTCATCCTTAGATACAATGAGCAGTTCTTC
CDR3aa: CASSLGGAPGLILRYNEQFF
d_gene: -
abundance: few
v_gene: TRBV28
j_gene: TRBJ2-1

CDR3nt: TGTGCCAGTAGTATAGGCGACAGGATCAATCAGCCCCAGCATTTT
CDR3aa: CASSIGDRINQPQHF
d_gene: -
abundance: few
v_gene: TRBV19
j_gene: TRBJ1-5

CDR3nt: TGCGCCAGCAGCTTGGTCGCAGGCTCTGGGGCCAACGTCCTGACTTTC
CDR3aa: CASSLVAGSGANVLTF
d_gene: -
abundance: -
v_gene: TRBV5-1
j_gene: TRBJ2-6

CDR3nt: TGTGCCAGCAGTCCACAAGGGGCGGGAGGGGATGAGACCCAGTACTTC
CDR3aa: CASSPQGAGGDETQYF
d_gene: TRBD2
abundance: many
v_gene: TRBV6-1
j_gene: TRBJ2-5

CDR3nt: TGTGCCAGCAGCCCCGGGACAGGGAGGGGTACTGAAGCTTTCTTT
CDR3aa: CASSPGTGRGTEAFF
d_gene: TRBD1
abundance: -
v_gene: TRBV4-2
j_gene: TRBJ1-1

CDR3nt: TGTGCCAGCAGTTTGTTCACGTGGAACACTGAAGCTTTCTTT
CDR3aa: CASSLFTWNTEAFF
d_gene: -
abundance: few
v_gene: TRBV6-5
j_gene: TRBJ1-1

CDR3nt: TGCGCCAGCAGCTTGGGGACTAGCGGGGTCTCCTACAATGAGCAGTTCTTC
CDR3aa: CASSLGTSGVSYNEQFF
d_gene: TRBD2
abundance: -
v_gene: TRBV5-1
j_gene: TRBJ2-1

CDR3nt: TGTGCCAGCAGAAACCAGGGGGCGGCTAATGAAAAACTGTTTTTT
CDR3aa: CASRNQGAANEKLFF
d_gene: TRBD1
abundance: many
v_gene: TRBV2
j_gene: TRBJ1-4

CDR3nt: TGTGCCAGCAGCCCAACAGGGAGCTCCTACGAGCAGTACTTC
CDR3aa: CASSPTGSSYEQYF
d_gene: -
abundance: many
v_gene: TRBV12-3/TRBV12-4
j_gene: TRBJ2-7

CDR3nt: TGCGCCAGCAGCCAAAGAGTCTGTGTAACTTATAGCAATCAGCCCCAGCATTTT
CDR3aa: CASSQRVCVTYSNQPQHF
d_gene: -
abundance: -
v_gene: TRBV4-3
j_gene: TRBJ1-5

CDR3nt: TGTGCCAGCAGTCCGGGACAGGGAAGAAATGAAAAACTGTTTTTT
CDR3aa: CASSPGQGRNEKLFF
d_gene: TRBD1
abundance: -
v_gene: TRBV27
j_gene: TRBJ1-4

CDR3nt: TGCAGTGCTAGAGATCTTGGAGCTTTGGGACACGAGCAGTACTTC
CDR3aa: CSARDLGALGHEQYF
d_gene: -
abundance: -
v_gene: TRBV20-1
j_gene: TRBJ2-7

CDR3nt: TGTGCCAGCAGTCCCCGGGACAGGGGATGGGGTCGAAGAGCCACCGGGGAGCTGTTTTTT
CDR3aa: CASSPRDRGWGRRATGELFF
d_gene: TRBD1
abundance: many
v_gene: TRBV28
j_gene: TRBJ2-2

CDR3nt: TGTGCCAGCAGTGCTGGGACGCCTAACGAGCAGTACTTC
CDR3aa: CASSAGTPNEQYF
d_gene: -
abundance: many
v_gene: TRBV25-1
j_gene: TRBJ2-7

CDR3nt: TGTGCCAGCAGCTCCCGCCGGGACAGGGGGGCAGAGCAGTACTTC
CDR3aa: CASSSRRDRGAEQYF
d_gene: TRBD1
abundance: many
v_gene: TRBV7-3
j_gene: TRBJ2-7

CDR3nt: TGTGCCAGCAGACCGACAGGGCACCAGCCCCAGCATTTT
CDR3aa: CASRPTGHQPQHF
d_gene: TRBD1
abundance: many
v_gene: TRBV12-3/TRBV12-4
j_gene: TRBJ1-5

CDR3nt: TGTGCCAGCAGTTACCCCTTTCAGGGACTTCCCCTCGGGAGTGAGCAGTTCTTC
CDR3aa: CASSYPFQGLPLGSEQFF
d_gene: -
abundance: -
v_gene: TRBV6-5
j_gene: TRBJ2-1

CDR3nt: TGTGCCAGTAGTATTCGGGGAGGGGGCAATCAGCCCCAGCATTTT
CDR3aa: CASSIRGGGNQPQHF
d_gene: -
abundance: -
v_gene: TRBV19
j_gene: TRBJ1-5

CDR3nt: TGTGCCAGCAGAACAGGGGGCCACGAGCAGTACTTC
CDR3aa: CASRTGGHEQYF
d_gene: TRBD1
abundance: once
v_gene: TRBV12-3/TRBV12-4
j_gene: TRBJ2-7

CDR3nt: TGTGCCGGAGGGAGCGGACCCGGGACAGGGACGAACACCGGGGAGCTGTTTTTT
CDR3aa: CAGGSGPGTGTNTGELFF
d_gene: TRBD1
abundance: few
v_gene: TRBV7-8
j_gene: TRBJ2-2

CDR3nt: TGCAGTGCCCCGGGACTAGCGGCCTACGAGCAGTACTTC
CDR3aa: CSAPGLAAYEQYF
d_gene: TRBD2
abundance: few
v_gene: TRBV20-1
j_gene: TRBJ2-7

CDR3nt: TGTGCCAGCAGGCCACTCTCTGACTATTATAGCAATCAGCCCCAGCATTTT
CDR3aa: CASRPLSDYYSNQPQHF
d_gene: -
abundance: -
v_gene: TRBV6-2/TRBV6-3
j_gene: TRBJ1-5

CDR3nt: TGTGCCAGCAGTTTCCCCGGGACAGGGCTCTACGAGCAGTACTTC
CDR3aa: CASSFPGTGLYEQYF
d_gene: TRBD1
abundance: few
v_gene: TRBV28
j_gene: TRBJ2-7

CDR3nt: TGTGCCTGGAGTCCCTTCGGGGGCGAGCAGTACTTC
CDR3aa: CAWSPFGGEQYF
d_gene: -
abundance: many
v_gene: TRBV30
j_gene: TRBJ2-7

CDR3nt: TGTGCCAGCAGTGAAGGCCGCCCCGGGACAGGTTATTACGAGCAGTACTTC
CDR3aa: CASSEGRPGTGYYEQYF
d_gene: TRBD1
abundance: -
v_gene: TRBV6-1
j_gene: TRBJ2-7

CDR3nt: TGCAGTGCTAGAATCCCAGGGATGCAAAATTCACCCCTCCACTTT
CDR3aa: CSARIPGMQNSPLHF
d_gene: -
abundance: few
v_gene: TRBV20-1
j_gene: TRBJ1-6

CDR3nt: TGTGCCAGCAGTTCCGGCCGGTTGAGATCTAACTATGGCTACACCTTC
CDR3aa: CASSSGRLRSNYGYTF
d_gene: -
abundance: many
v_gene: TRBV27
j_gene: TRBJ1-2

CDR3nt: TGTGCCAGCAGCCCCACAGGGAAAACCGGGGAGCTGTTTTTT
CDR3aa: CASSPTGKTGELFF
d_gene: -
abundance: few
v_gene: TRBV9
j_gene: TRBJ2-2

CDR3nt: TGCGCCAGCAGCAGGACGGCCGGGACTAGCGGGGGGGCCTTCAATGAGCAGTTCTTC
CDR3aa: CASSRTAGTSGGAFNEQFF
d_gene: TRBD2
abundance: few
v_gene: TRBV5-1
j_gene: TRBJ2-1

CDR3nt: TGTGCCACCAGTGACCCGGTTCCCACAGATACGCAGTATTTT
CDR3aa: CATSDPVPTDTQYF
d_gene: -
abundance: few
v_gene: TRBV24-1
j_gene: TRBJ2-3

CDR3nt: TGTGCCAGCAAGCGGGGCTCCTACGAGCAGTACTTC
CDR3aa: CASKRGSYEQYF
d_gene: TRBD2
abundance: many
v_gene: TRBV2
j_gene: TRBJ2-7

CDR3nt: TGTGCCAGCTCACCACCAGGCAGGACCTCGAACACCGGGGAGCTGTTTTTT
CDR3aa: CASSPPGRTSNTGELFF
d_gene: -
abundance: many
v_gene: TRBV18
j_gene: TRBJ2-2

CDR3nt: TGTGCCAGCAGCGCCTACGAGCCCGAGCAGTACTTC
CDR3aa: CASSAYEPEQYF
d_gene: -
abundance: many
v_gene: TRBV2
j_gene: TRBJ2-7

CDR3nt: TGTGCCAGCAGTTTCGCCCCTATGGGGGCAGGCCCTGGCTACACCTTC
CDR3aa: CASSFAPMGAGPGYTF
d_gene: -
abundance: many
v_gene: TRBV12-3/TRBV12-4
j_gene: TRBJ1-2

CDR3nt: TGCAGTGCTAACAGGCGACTATATAGCAATCAGCCCCAGCATTTT
CDR3aa: CSANRRLYSNQPQHF
d_gene: -
abundance: -
v_gene: TRBV20-1
j_gene: TRBJ1-5

CDR3nt: TGTGCCAGCAGTGAAAGTGGTCTCGGGGAGCTGTTTTTT
CDR3aa: CASSESGLGELFF
d_gene: -
abundance: many
v_gene: TRBV6-2/TRBV6-3
j_gene: TRBJ2-2

CDR3nt: TGTGCCACCAGTGACCCCGGTAGGGGGCGTTCCGGGGAGCTGTTTTTT
CDR3aa: CATSDPGRGRSGELFF
d_gene: TRBD1
abundance: -
v_gene: TRBV24-1
j_gene: TRBJ2-2